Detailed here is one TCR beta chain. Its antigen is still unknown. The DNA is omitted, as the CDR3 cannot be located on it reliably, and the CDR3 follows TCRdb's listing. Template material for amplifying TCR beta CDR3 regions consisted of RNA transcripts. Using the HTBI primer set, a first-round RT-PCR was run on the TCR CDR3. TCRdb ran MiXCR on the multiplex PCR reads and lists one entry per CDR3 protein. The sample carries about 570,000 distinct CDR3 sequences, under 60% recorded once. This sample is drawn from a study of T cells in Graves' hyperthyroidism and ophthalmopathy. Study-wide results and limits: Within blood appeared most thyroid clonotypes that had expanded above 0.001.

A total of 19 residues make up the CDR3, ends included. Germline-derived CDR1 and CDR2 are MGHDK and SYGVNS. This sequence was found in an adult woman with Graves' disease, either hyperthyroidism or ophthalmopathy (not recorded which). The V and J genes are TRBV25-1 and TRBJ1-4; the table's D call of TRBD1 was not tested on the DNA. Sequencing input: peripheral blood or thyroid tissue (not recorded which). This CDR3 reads CASSIYLCSVETGYKKLFF.